The clone carrying this T cell receptor beta chain was seen ten or more times. Its antigen is not known. These data come from a study of Graves' ophthalmopathy and Graves' hyperthyroidism. Background on the study: Researchers classed hyperthyroidism as stable given no ophthalmopathy within 18 months of follow-up.

TCR beta CDR3 regions were amplified from RNA transcripts. Amplification began with first-round RT-PCR using HTBI primers, then second-round multiplex PCR was performed. TCRdb redid the calling of the multiplex PCR reads with MiXCR, one entry per CDR3 protein. The sample lists over a million distinct CDR3 sequences; less than 45% were seen once. Germline assignment: CDR1 SGHVS and CDR2 FNYEAQ. The CDR3 extends over 15 amino acids. With V trimmed by 1 base and J by 2 bases, 5 bases remained unmatched. Study-wide results and caveats: In separating ophthalmopathy from stable hyperthyroidism, a 13-signature model achieved 85% to 90% sensitivity and 70% to 83% specificity.

This receptor was identified in an adult man with Graves' hyperthyroidism. V is TRBV7-6 and J is TRBJ2-7; TRBD1 aligns across 7 bases. The specimen was peripheral blood or thyroid tissue (not recorded which). The CDR3 DNA sequence: TGTGCCAGCAGCTTAGATTCAGGGGGAGCCTACGAGCAGTACTTC. As protein: CASSLDSGGAYEQYF.